Each of the 27 T cell receptor beta chains below was sequenced from the same sample in a study of shared clonotypes between healthy human individuals. Assay used: immunoSEQ multiplex PCR; TCRdb lists only in-frame clones, some missing. The sample contains 2,500,000 or so clones, under 95% of which appear only once. Sequencing used naive CD4+ T cells from PBMCs. The subset here: CD45RA+ positively selected. The receptor source for this set is a man younger than 35 in good health. Some clones in this sample may be carry-over from other donors' samples.

The sample holds a few counts of this clone. The chain carries TRBV5-5 and TRBJ1-5, with 12 positions matching TRBD1. The CDR3 has 16 amino acids. V lost 2 bases to trimming and J lost 7 bases; unmatched junction nucleotides: 7. Germline V gene lookup returns CDR1 SGHKS and CDR2 YYEKEE (reference sequence). In DNA, the CDR3 is TGTGCCAGCAGCTTACAAGGGACAGGGGGCTGGCAGCCCCAGCATTTT. Translated, it gives CASSLQGTGGWQPQHF.

This clone showed up just once. V is TRBV5-1 and J is TRBJ1-1, with 8 nucleotides matching TRBD1. V was pared by 3 bases and J by 4 bases, with 5 bases of the junction left unmatched. Per the germline V gene, CDR1 is SGHRS and CDR2 is YFSETQ. The CDR3 contains 14 residues. The CDR3 sequence: CASSSRQGTTEAFF. The CDR3 nucleotides are TGCGCCAGCAGCTCCAGACAGGGGACCACTGAAGCTTTCTTT.

The CDR3 here is CASSLSGQGSETQYF. CDR3 nucleotides: TGTGCCAGCAGCTTATCGGGACAGGGTAGTGAGACCCAGTACTTC. This chain uses TRBV7-8 with TRBJ2-5, with 9 bases that match TRBD1. After removal of 2 bases from V and 5 bases from J, the junction contained 6 bases not matched to a gene. The CDR3 length is 15 residues. CDR1 and CDR2 from the germline V gene are SGHVS and FQNEAQ.

The rearrangement links TRBV30 to TRBJ2-7; D is possibly TRBD1 (6 bases). The length of the CDR3 is 15 residues. V was cut by 4 bases and J by 5 bases, with 21 bases left in between. The germline gives CDR1 GTSNPN, CDR2 SVGIG (reference sequence). DNA of the CDR3: TGTGCCTGGACCCCCCTCCGAGGACAGCGGAACGAGCAGTACTTC. Its protein product is CAWTPLRGQRNEQYF.

The chain is built from TRBV5-1 and TRBJ2-7; D uncertain. In germline, CDR1 is SGHRS, CDR2 YFSETQ. CDR3 length equals 14 residues. V lost 0 bases, J lost 6 bases, and 13 bases lay in between. CDR3 bases: TGCGCCAGCAGCTTGGGTGGGTCGCGAGGCGAGCAGTACTTC. Translating it yields CASSLGGSRGEQYF.

This rearrangement joins TRBV5-4 to TRBJ1-2; TRBD1 might be the D (5 bases). Germline assignment: CDR1 SGHNT and CDR2 YYREEE (reference sequence). Trimming left V 0 bases short and J 2 bases short, with 14 bases between. The CDR3 extends over 16 amino acids. CDR3 bases: TGTGCCAGCAGCTTGGGTGGGGGTCGGGTCAACTATGGCTACACCTTC. Translation gives CASSLGGGRVNYGYTF.

The chain couples TRBV19 to TRBJ2-1, with a tentative D call TRBD1 (5 bases). Germline CDR1 is LNHDA and CDR2 is SQIVND (reference sequence). The V end was cut by 6 bases, the J end by 10 bases, with 16 bases between. This CDR3 spans 13 amino acids. This CDR3 is CASSPTTVSEQFF. CDR3 sequence (DNA): TGTGCCAGTAGCCCCACGACAGTCTCAGAGCAGTTCTTC.

The chain is built from TRBV2 and TRBJ2-7, with unresolved D. Trimming left V 8 bases short and J 5 bases short, with 13 bases between. Per the germline V gene, CDR1 is SNHLY and CDR2 is FYNNEI. CDR3 length: 12 amino acids. Written as DNA, the CDR3 is TGTGCCAGCCGGAAACCGGTAGACGAGCAGTACTTC. The encoded protein is CASRKPVDEQYF.

This sequence joins TRBV15 and TRBJ2-3; 7 bases agree with TRBD2. V trimming: 7 bases; J trimming: 4 bases; junction bases outside the gene matches: 8. Germline-derived CDR1 and CDR2 are LNHNV and YYDKDF (reference sequence). The CDR3 length is 14 residues. CDR3 sequence: CATTFGRGADTQYF. The CDR3 nucleotides read TGTGCCACCACTTTTGGGAGGGGTGCAGATACGCAGTATTTT.

This chain joins TRBV6-5 and TRBJ2-5; maybe TRBD2 (5 bases). The CDR3 runs to 11 residues. V was pared by 4 bases and J by 10 bases, with 10 bases between. Germline values: CDR1 MNHEY, CDR2 SVGAGI. The CDR3 DNA sequence: TGTGCCAGCAGTTGGATGGGGAGCCAGTACTTC. Protein: CASSWMGSQYF.

The chain is built from TRBV30 and TRBJ2-1; 13 nucleotides agree with TRBD2. Germline V CDR1 and CDR2: GTSNPN, SVGIG (reference sequence). This CDR3 has 16 amino acids. V trimming: 2 bases; J trimming: 7 bases; junction bases outside the gene matches: 8. The CDR3 DNA sequence: TGTGCCTGGAGTTCGCCGGGACTAGCGGGGTTTAATGAGCAGTTCTTC. Protein: CAWSSPGLAGFNEQFF.

The sample holds one count of this clone. This chain joins TRBV28 and TRBJ1-2; TRBD1 is a possible D gene (5 bases). The germline V gene encodes CDR1 MDHEN and CDR2 SYDVKM. Trimming took off 2 bases at V and 4 bases at J, with 8 bases between the two ends. This CDR3 spans 13 amino acids. The CDR3 sequence is CASSLPDSYGYTF. The CDR3 coding sequence is TGTGCCAGCAGTTTACCCGACAGCTATGGCTACACCTTC.

J is TRBJ1-2 and V is TRBV5-1, with TRBD1 matching over 7 bases. Germline V lookup: CDR1 SGHRS, CDR2 YFSETQ. Germline trimming cut 4 bases from V and 5 bases from J; bases unmatched to any gene: 8. The CDR3 runs to 14 residues. The CDR3, as DNA: TGCGCCAGCAGCCCCACGACAGGGCGTTATGGCTACACCTTC. Protein product: CASSPTTGRYGYTF.

The chain couples TRBV28 to TRBJ2-3, with D tentatively TRBD2 (5 bases). This CDR3 is built from 16 residues. The ends were cut back, 0 bases at V and 5 bases at J, with 15 bases in the middle. Per the germline V gene, CDR1 is MDHEN and CDR2 is SYDVKM. CDR3 nucleotide sequence: TGTGCCAGCAGTTTATGGAGGTGGGAGCCTGGAGATACGCAGTATTTT. Its protein is CASSLWRWEPGDTQYF.

The chain recombines TRBV14 with TRBJ2-1; the D call may be TRBD1 or TRBD2 (6 bases each). The ends were cut back, 4 bases at V and 10 bases at J, with 14 bases in the middle. The CDR3 runs to 13 residues. In germline, CDR1 is SGHDN, CDR2 FVKESK. CDR3 sequence (DNA): TGTGCCAGCAGCCCCCAACGCGGGACAGAGCAGTTCTTC. This gives the protein CASSPQRGTEQFF.

The V gene is TRBV5-1, the J gene TRBJ1-4; no definite D call. Trimming took off 0 bases at V and 4 bases at J, with 10 bases between the two ends. The V gene's germline CDR1 is SGHRS and CDR2 YFSETQ. The CDR3 has 15 amino acids. The CDR3 DNA sequence: TGCGCCAGCAGCTTGGGGACGGTTCTTAATGAAAAACTGTTTTTT. It translates to CASSLGTVLNEKLFF.

The V call is TRBV27, the J call TRBJ2-5; D is perhaps TRBD2 (7 bases). The CDR3 is made up of 16 amino acids. V gave up 8 bases and J gave up 0 bases, with 19 bases separating them. Looked up from germline, CDR1 is MNHEY and CDR2 is SMNVEV (reference sequence). The DNA for the CDR3 is TGTGCCAGCGGGCCCTTAGGGAGGGGGTACCAAGAGACCCAGTACTTC. Protein sequence: CASGPLGRGYQETQYF.

The J gene is TRBJ2-7, the V gene TRBV6-1; D possibly corresponds to TRBD2 (6 bases). CDR3 length equals 15 residues. Germline CDR1 is MNHNS and CDR2 is SASEGT. The V and J ends lost 7 bases and 5 bases respectively, with 21 bases between them. Here the CDR3 reads CASKNRESSRNEQYF. The CDR3 region has the DNA TGTGCCAGCAAAAACCGGGAGTCAAGCCGAAACGAGCAGTACTTC.

The chain has TRBV6-6 and TRBJ1-2, with D uncertain. V was trimmed by 4 bases and J by 7 bases, leaving 13 bases between them. Germline CDR1 is MNHNY and CDR2 is SVGAGI (reference sequence). The CDR3 sequence is 13 residues long. CDR3 coding DNA: TGTGCCAGCAGTTTCCGGGCCCCGGGTGGCTACACCTTC. It is translated as CASSFRAPGGYTF.

J is TRBJ2-2 and V is TRBV11-3; 9 bases match TRBD2. With V trimmed by 0 bases and J by 4 bases, 9 bases remained unmatched. Per germline, CDR1 SGHNT and CDR2 YENEEA. CDR3 length: 18 residues. Written as DNA, the CDR3 is TGTGCCAGCAGCTTAGATTGGGTAGCGGGAGCAGGCACCGGGGAGCTGTTTTTT. Its protein is CASSLDWVAGAGTGELFF.

The V and J genes are TRBV6-5 and TRBJ2-5; no reliable D call. The J call is doubtful: the DNA matches TRBJ2-7 better. Germline V gives CDR1 MNHEY, CDR2 SVGAGI. The length of the CDR3 is 13 residues. The CDR3 loop reads CASSRQRMYEQYF. The CDR3 coding sequence is TGTGCCAGCAGTCGACAACGGATGTACGAGCAGTACTTC.

The chain is built from TRBV6-5 and TRBJ1-1; D is undetermined. Germline CDR1 MNHEY, CDR2 SVGAGI. The CDR3 length is 12 residues. V dropped 7 bases and J dropped 7 bases, with 13 bases sitting between them. This CDR3 is CASNPDGNEAFF. As DNA, the CDR3 is TGTGCCAGCAATCCGGACGGGAATGAAGCTTTCTTT.

The chain combines TRBV28 with TRBJ2-7; unclear D gene. This CDR3 spans 12 amino acids. In germline, CDR1 is MDHEN, CDR2 SYDVKM. V was pared by 9 bases and J by 3 bases, with 12 bases between. Here the CDR3 DNA reads TGTGCCAGTACCGACACCCGCTACGAGCAGTACTTC. It yields the protein CASTDTRYEQYF.

The chain joins TRBV4-1 to TRBJ1-4; no definite D call. The CDR3 contains 14 residues. Trimming left V 5 bases short and J 4 bases short, with 11 bases between. Germline loops: CDR1 MGHRA, CDR2 YSYEKL. The CDR3 is CASSKGGYNEKLFF. In DNA form, the CDR3 reads TGCGCCAGCAGCAAAGGAGGGTATAATGAAAAACTGTTTTTT.

This chain links TRBV7-7 with TRBJ2-5; D call uncertain. The CDR3 runs 14 residues. CDR1 and CDR2 (germline): SSHAT, FNYEAQ (reference sequence). V was clipped by 5 bases and J by 5 bases, with 15 bases between them. CDR3: CASSRNTNGETQYF. The CDR3 DNA reads as TGTGCCAGCAGCAGGAACACGAACGGGGAGACCCAGTACTTC.

A word on this clone: The same CDR3 is also encoded by other DNA sequences in this sample. The chain combines TRBV18 with TRBJ1-4; a possible D gene is TRBD1 (5 bases). Germline CDR1 and CDR2: KGHSH and LQKENI. V was pared by 4 bases and J by 5 bases, with 8 bases between. This CDR3 is built from 13 residues. The CDR3 region has the DNA TGTGCCAGCTCACAGGGGCAGAATGAAAAACTGTTTTTT. Translated: CASSQGQNEKLFF.

The chain has TRBV6-4 and TRBJ2-7; 8 bases align to TRBD2. Trimming took 5 bases from V and 4 from J; bases not matched to a gene: 7. CDR1 is MRHNA and CDR2 is SNTAGT in the germline V gene. The CDR3 runs 14 residues. The CDR3 protein is CASSPSGSRYEQYF. The CDR3 DNA sequence: TGTGCCAGCAGTCCAAGCGGGAGTAGGTACGAGCAGTACTTC.